The clone carrying this TCR beta chain was observed a single time. No antigen is known for it. The data belong to a study of graft-versus-host responses after intestinal transplantation. Background on the study: All recipients were transplanted with multivisceral, liver-intestinal, or isolated intestinal grafts. Every recipient underwent anti-thymocyte globulin induction, then tacrolimus and steroids for approximately three years. Study-level points and caveats: Some GvH clones were seen earlier in gut or blood, suggesting intestinal origin. HvG clone declines early post-transplant were associated with peak circulating GvH levels.

This CDR3 spans 14 amino acids. The germline V gene has CDR1 KGHSH and CDR2 LQKENI. V was cut by 0 bases and J by 1 base, with 6 bases left in between. Sequencing was performed with immunoSEQ multiplex PCR; in TCRdb, only in-frame clones are kept and a portion is missing. The table includes roughly 100,000 clones, more than 75% detected once. This sample comprised unstimulated CD4+ T cells sorted from spleen or lymph node cells, obtained before intestinal transplant. The V and J genes are TRBV18 and TRBJ1-1; D possibly corresponds to TRBD1 (5 bases). This TCR was sampled from a human donor who received an intestinal transplant. The CDR3 nucleotides are TGTGCCAGCTCACCACCGGGGGGGAACACTGAAGCTTTCTTT. It specifies CASSPPGGNTEAFF.